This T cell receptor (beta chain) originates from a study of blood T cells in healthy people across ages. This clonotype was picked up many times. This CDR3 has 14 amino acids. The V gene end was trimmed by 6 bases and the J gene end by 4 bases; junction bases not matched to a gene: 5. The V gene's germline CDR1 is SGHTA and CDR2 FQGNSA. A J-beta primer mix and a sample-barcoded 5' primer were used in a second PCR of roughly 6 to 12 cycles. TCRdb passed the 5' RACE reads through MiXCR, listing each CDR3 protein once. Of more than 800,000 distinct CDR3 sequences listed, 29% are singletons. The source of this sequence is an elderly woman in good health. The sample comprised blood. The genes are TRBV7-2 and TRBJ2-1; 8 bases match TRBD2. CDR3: CASRLSGGYNEQFF. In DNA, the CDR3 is TGTGCCAGCAGGTTGAGCGGGGGATACAATGAGCAGTTCTTC. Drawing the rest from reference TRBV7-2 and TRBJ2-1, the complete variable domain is GAGVSQSPSNKVTEKGKDVELRCDPISGHTALYWYRQSLGQGLEFLIYFQGNSAPDKSGLPSDRFSAERTGGSVSTLTIQRTQQEDSAVYLCASRLSGGYNEQFFGPGTRLTVL.